The rows below give T cell receptor beta chains drawn from one sample of a study of beta chain features in type 1 diabetes. Only in-frame clones appear in the TCRdb table, and some are missing; sequencing was by immunoSEQ multiplex PCR. In the table there are 200,000 to 300,000 clones, roughly 21% of which are singletons. The specimen sequenced was naive CD4+ T cells from blood. These receptors were taken from a woman aged 40 to 55 with type 1 diabetes. CDR3s include the opening cysteine and the closing phenylalanine or tryptophan. The order of the fields is clone size, CDR3 length, V gene, D gene, J gene, CDR3 protein, CDR3 DNA. D genes are given only for firm matches. The size entry is marked missing in some rows and otherwise reads once, few, many or a size class.

few	13	TRBV6-5	NA	TRBJ1-2	CASSSTREGGYTF	TGTGCCAGCAGTTCTACTCGGGAGGGTGGCTACACCTTC
NA	12	TRBV29-1	NA	TRBJ1-1	CSALRESTEAFF	TGCAGCGCACTCCGGGAAAGCACTGAAGCTTTCTTT
few	15	TRBV27	NA	TRBJ1-2	CASSSQATWAYGYTF	TGTGCCAGCAGTTCGCAGGCCACCTGGGCCTATGGCTACACCTTC
NA	15	TRBV27	NA	TRBJ1-5	CASSYGARKGLPQHF	TGTGCCAGCAGTTATGGGGCCAGGAAGGGCCTTCCCCAGCATTTT
NA	16	TRBV7-8	TRBD1	TRBJ2-2	CASSHLGQGGTGELFF	TGTGCCAGCAGCCATCTCGGACAGGGCGGCACCGGGGAGCTGTTTTTT
NA	14	TRBV19	NA	TRBJ1-6	CASSIQGTNSPLHF	TGTGCCAGTAGTATTCAGGGGACAAATTCACCCCTCCACTTT
NA	14	TRBV4-1	TRBD2	TRBJ2-5	CASSHRTSEETQYF	TGCGCCAGCAGCCACAGGACTAGCGAAGAGACCCAGTACTTC
NA	17	TRBV5-1	NA	TRBJ2-1	CASSSGTAGLGYNEQFF	TGCGCCAGCAGCTCCGGGACAGCGGGTTTGGGGTACAATGAGCAGTTCTTC
NA	14	TRBV19	TRBD1	TRBJ1-2	CASSMETGKTGYTF	TGTGCCAGTAGTATGGAGACAGGGAAGACTGGCTACACCTTC
NA	15	TRBV7-9	TRBD2	TRBJ2-2	CASSPGAGNTGELFF	TGTGCCAGCAGCCCTGGAGCGGGAAACACCGGGGAGCTGTTTTTT
NA	14	TRBV28	NA	TRBJ1-5	CASSLANSVKPQHF	TGTGCCAGCAGTTTAGCCAACAGTGTTAAGCCCCAGCATTTT
NA	15	TRBV6-5	TRBD1	TRBJ2-7	CASSYSQGDSHEQYF	TGTGCCAGCAGTTACTCACAGGGGGATAGCCACGAGCAGTACTTC
NA	14	TRBV6-5	NA	TRBJ1-5	CASSYGRSNQPQHF	TGTGCCAGCAGTTATGGCCGTAGCAATCAGCCCCAGCATTTT
few	14	TRBV9	NA	TRBJ2-5	CASSVGQGGETQYF	TGTGCCAGCAGCGTAGGCCAGGGTGGCGAGACCCAGTACTTC
few	16	TRBV7-2	TRBD2	TRBJ2-7	CASSLGLAGGPDEQYF	TGTGCCAGCAGCTTAGGGCTAGCGGGAGGGCCGGACGAGCAGTACTTC
NA	14	TRBV6-6	TRBD1	TRBJ2-7	CASSGQGLAYEQYF	TGTGCCAGCTCCGGACAGGGACTTGCCTACGAGCAGTACTTC
NA	13	TRBV29-1	TRBD1	TRBJ1-4	CSVTGTGHPGLFF	TGCAGCGTTACCGGGACAGGCCATCCGGGGCTGTTTTTT
NA	14	TRBV11-1	TRBD1	TRBJ1-1	CASTVRGQISEAFF	TGTGCCAGCACCGTCAGGGGGCAGATCAGTGAAGCTTTCTTT
few	16	TRBV6-6	NA	TRBJ2-2	CASSSLEAGDTGELFF	TGTGCCAGCAGTTCCCTGGAGGCAGGGGACACCGGGGAGCTGTTTTTT
NA	13	TRBV6-6	NA	TRBJ1-2	CASSYRQNYGYTF	TGTGCCAGCAGTTATAGACAGAACTATGGCTACACCTTC
NA	13	TRBV7-2	NA	TRBJ2-5	CASSLGLKETQYF	TGTGCCAGCAGCTTAGGACTCAAAGAGACCCAGTACTTC
few	13	TRBV23-1	NA	TRBJ2-5	CASSPVGGETQYF	TGCGCCAGCAGTCCAGTGGGGGGAGAGACCCAGTACTTC
few	14	TRBV18	NA	TRBJ2-2	CASSPGQNTGELFF	TGTGCCAGCTCACCAGGGCAGAACACCGGGGAGCTGTTTTTT
few	17	TRBV4-1	NA	TRBJ2-5	CASSQDNGGGTSETQYF	TGCGCCAGCAGCCAAGATAATGGCGGCGGTACTTCGGAGACCCAGTACTTC
few	11	TRBV7-9	TRBD1	TRBJ2-3	CASSPGQGSYF	TGTGCCAGCAGCCCAGGACAGGGGTCGTATTTT
few	16	TRBV4-2	NA	TRBJ2-1	CASSQSRASSYNEQFF	TGTGCCAGCAGTCAAAGCAGGGCGAGCTCCTACAATGAGCAGTTCTTC
few	16	TRBV25-1	NA	TRBJ2-5	CASSEIGPKAGETQYF	TGTGCCAGCAGTGAAATAGGCCCGAAGGCGGGAGAGACCCAGTACTTC
few	17	TRBV30	TRBD1	TRBJ1-5	CAWTDRGRAGSNQPQHF	TGTGCCTGGACGGACAGGGGTCGGGCAGGTAGCAATCAGCCCCAGCATTTT
few	14	TRBV7-9	NA	TRBJ2-7	CASSFGQIALEQYF	TGTGCCAGCAGCTTTGGGCAGATTGCCCTGGAGCAGTACTTC
few	15	TRBV9	TRBD1	TRBJ1-6	CASSVAGQGNSPLHF	TGTGCCAGCAGCGTAGCGGGACAGGGTAATTCACCCCTCCACTTT
NA	15	TRBV28	NA	TRBJ2-7	CASSLERVAKDEQYF	TGTGCCAGCAGTTTAGAGCGGGTTGCAAAAGACGAGCAGTACTTC
NA	13	TRBV28	TRBD2	TRBJ2-5	CASRTSDQETQYF	TGTGCCAGCAGGACTAGCGATCAAGAGACCCAGTACTTC
few	14	TRBV30	TRBD1	TRBJ2-7	CAWSVQGAAYEQYF	TGTGCCTGGAGTGTACAGGGGGCGGCCTACGAGCAGTACTTC
NA	13	TRBV7-9	NA	TRBJ2-5	CASSLASGETQYF	TGTGCCAGCAGCTTAGCCTCAGGAGAGACCCAGTACTTC
NA	12	TRBV29-1	TRBD1	TRBJ2-7	CSVGQGTYEQYF	TGCAGCGTGGGACAGGGGACCTACGAGCAGTACTTC
NA	15	TRBV11-2	NA	TRBJ2-2	CASSLSRANTGELFF	TGTGCCAGCAGCTTAAGCAGGGCGAACACCGGGGAGCTGTTTTTT
NA	13	TRBV18	TRBD1	TRBJ1-1	CASSSTGVTEAFF	TGTGCCAGCTCCTCCACAGGGGTGACTGAAGCTTTCTTT
NA	14	TRBV7-2	TRBD1	TRBJ2-5	CASSYDRAQETQYF	TGTGCCAGCAGCTACGACAGGGCCCAAGAGACCCAGTACTTC
few	15	TRBV14	NA	TRBJ1-2	CASSQTGMSNYGYTF	TGTGCCAGCAGCCAAACGGGAATGAGTAACTATGGCTACACCTTC
few	15	TRBV5-1	NA	TRBJ2-3	CASSLDALGGDTQYF	TGCGCCAGCAGCCTCGATGCCCTGGGGGGAGATACGCAGTATTTT
few	13	TRBV6-5	TRBD1	TRBJ1-2	CASSGQENYGYTF	TGTGCCAGCTCAGGACAGGAAAACTATGGCTACACCTTC
NA	17	TRBV12-5	TRBD1	TRBJ1-1	CASGPTGTGALNTEAFF	TGTGCTAGTGGTCCCACCGGGACAGGAGCTTTGAACACTGAAGCTTTCTTT
NA	16	TRBV7-2	NA	TRBJ2-3	CASSPPGQGQRDTQYF	TGTGCCAGCAGCCCCCCGGGGCAGGGACAAAGGGATACGCAGTATTTT
few	14	TRBV7-2	NA	TRBJ1-2	CASSLHAGNYGYTF	TGTGCCAGCAGCTTACATGCAGGGAACTATGGCTACACCTTC
few	13	TRBV9	TRBD1	TRBJ2-2	CASSGQGTGELFF	TGTGCCAGCAGCGGACAGGGCACCGGGGAGCTGTTTTTT
NA	14	TRBV18	TRBD1	TRBJ1-2	CASSPTGAETGYTF	TGTGCCAGCTCACCGACAGGGGCTGAGACTGGCTACACCTTC
NA	15	TRBV6-6	NA	TRBJ1-3	CASSPEREYGNTIYF	TGTGCCAGCAGTCCGGAAAGGGAGTATGGAAACACCATATATTTT
NA	14	TRBV16	NA	TRBJ1-2	CASSLLQANYGYTF	TGTGCCAGCAGCCTCCTCCAGGCTAACTATGGCTACACCTTC
few	17	TRBV5-4	TRBD1	TRBJ1-1	CASSPGTGGPRGTEAFF	TGTGCCAGCAGCCCGGGGACAGGGGGCCCACGAGGCACTGAAGCTTTCTTT
few	14	TRBV19	NA	TRBJ1-1	CASSTLDRITEAFF	TGTGCCAGTAGTACCTTGGACAGAATCACTGAAGCTTTCTTT
NA	13	TRBV5-6	NA	TRBJ1-2	CASSLDRYYGYTF	TGTGCCAGCAGCTTAGACAGGTACTATGGCTACACCTTC
few	16	TRBV5-6	NA	TRBJ2-3	CASSLELGEVADTQYF	TGTGCCAGCAGCTTAGAGCTAGGGGAGGTGGCGGATACGCAGTATTTT
few	14	TRBV6-1	TRBD1	TRBJ2-2	CASRTGQGTGELFF	TGTGCCAGCAGGACCGGACAGGGGACCGGGGAGCTGTTTTTT
NA	15	TRBV15	TRBD1	TRBJ2-5	CATSRDRGQQETQYF	TGTGCCACCAGCAGAGATCGGGGACAGCAAGAGACCCAGTACTTC
few	15	TRBV5-6	TRBD1	TRBJ1-1	CASSPGTGRNTEAFF	TGTGCCAGCAGCCCAGGGACAGGGCGGAACACTGAAGCTTTCTTT
NA	14	TRBV7-8	NA	TRBJ2-1	CASSPPGLGDEQFF	TGTGCCAGCAGCCCCCCCGGACTGGGCGACGAGCAGTTCTTC
few	15	TRBV25-1	TRBD1	TRBJ1-5	CASSDPGQGDQPQHF	TGTGCCAGCAGTGACCCGGGACAGGGCGATCAGCCCCAGCATTTT